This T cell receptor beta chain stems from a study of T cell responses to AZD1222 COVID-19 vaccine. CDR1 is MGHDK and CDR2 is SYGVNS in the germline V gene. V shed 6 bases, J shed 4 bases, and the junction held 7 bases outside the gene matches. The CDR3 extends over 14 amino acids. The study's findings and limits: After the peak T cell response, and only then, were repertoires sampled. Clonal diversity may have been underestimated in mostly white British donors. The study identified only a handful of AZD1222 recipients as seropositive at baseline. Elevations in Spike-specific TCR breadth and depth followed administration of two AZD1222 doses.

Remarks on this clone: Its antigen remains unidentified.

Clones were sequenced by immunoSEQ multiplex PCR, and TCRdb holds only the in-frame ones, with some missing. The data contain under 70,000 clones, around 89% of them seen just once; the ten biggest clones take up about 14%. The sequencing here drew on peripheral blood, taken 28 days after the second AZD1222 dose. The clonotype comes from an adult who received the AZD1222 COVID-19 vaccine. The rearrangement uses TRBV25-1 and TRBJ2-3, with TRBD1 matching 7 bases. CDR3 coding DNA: TGTGCCAGCAGCCCGACAGGGTATCCAGATACGCAGTATTTT. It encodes CASSPTGYPDTQYF.